The subject of this entry is one TCR beta chain. What it recognizes is unknown. The sample originates from a study of T cell responses to AZD1222 COVID-19 vaccine. Whole-study findings and limits: CD4 TCRs covered the whole spike, strongest at regions 160-218 and 743-854. Baseline seropositivity occurred in only six AZD1222 recipients. Donor demographics were predominantly white British with a female majority; clonal diversity may be underestimated. Regions left unmutated in variants are reportedly the target of nearly half of spike-specific TCRs.

Profiling relied on immunoSEQ multiplex PCR, and the TCRdb table lists in-frame clones only, not all of them. This sample carries 160,000 or so clones, about nine tenths of them seen once, and the ten largest clones take 1.9%. Germline-derived CDR1 and CDR2 are SGHNT and YENEEA. This CDR3 is built from 14 residues. The trim removed 4 bases at V and 9 bases at J, leaving 9 bases unmatched. The material was peripheral blood, obtained on day 0 of AZD1222 vaccination. The receptor was derived from an adult in good health. V gene TRBV11-3 combines with J gene TRBJ2-1; 7 bases map to TRBD1. DNA of the CDR3: TGTGCCAGCAGCTACTCCGGGACAGTTTCTGAGCAGTTCTTC. Protein sequence: CASSYSGTVSEQFF.